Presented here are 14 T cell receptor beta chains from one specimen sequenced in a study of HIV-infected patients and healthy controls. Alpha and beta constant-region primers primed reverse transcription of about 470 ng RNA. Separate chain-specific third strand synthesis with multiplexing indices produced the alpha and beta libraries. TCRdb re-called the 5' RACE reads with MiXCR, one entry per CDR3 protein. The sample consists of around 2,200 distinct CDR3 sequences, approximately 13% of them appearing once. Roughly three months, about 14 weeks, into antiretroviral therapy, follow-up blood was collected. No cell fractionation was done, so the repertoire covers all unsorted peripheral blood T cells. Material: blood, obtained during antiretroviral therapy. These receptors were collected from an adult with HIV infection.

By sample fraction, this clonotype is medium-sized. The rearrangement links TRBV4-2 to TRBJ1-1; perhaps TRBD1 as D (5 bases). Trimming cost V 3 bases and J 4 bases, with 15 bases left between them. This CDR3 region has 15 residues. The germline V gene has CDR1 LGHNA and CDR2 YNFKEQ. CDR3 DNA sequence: TGTGCCAGCAGCCAGGGTGCGGGGCGCGCCACTGAAGCTTTCTTT. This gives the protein CASSQGAGRATEAFF.

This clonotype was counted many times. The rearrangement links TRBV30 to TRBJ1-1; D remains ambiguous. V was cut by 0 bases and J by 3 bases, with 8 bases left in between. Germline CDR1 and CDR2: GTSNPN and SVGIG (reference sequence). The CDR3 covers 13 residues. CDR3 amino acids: CAWSVLADTEAFF. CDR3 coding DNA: TGTGCCTGGAGTGTATTGGCGGACACTGAAGCTTTCTTT.

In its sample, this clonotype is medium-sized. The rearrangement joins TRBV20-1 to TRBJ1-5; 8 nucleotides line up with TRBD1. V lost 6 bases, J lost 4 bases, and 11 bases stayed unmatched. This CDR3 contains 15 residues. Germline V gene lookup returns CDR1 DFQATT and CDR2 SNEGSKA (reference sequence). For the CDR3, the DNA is TGCAGTGCAACCAGGGGGCTCGATAGGAATCAGCCCCAGCATTTT. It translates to CSATRGLDRNQPQHF.

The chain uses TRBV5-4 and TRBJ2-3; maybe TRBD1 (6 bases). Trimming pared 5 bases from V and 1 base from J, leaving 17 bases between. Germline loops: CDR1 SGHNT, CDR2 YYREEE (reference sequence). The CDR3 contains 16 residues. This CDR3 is CASRLRGSPGTDTQYF. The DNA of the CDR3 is TGTGCCAGCAGACTTAGGGGGAGCCCCGGCACAGATACGCAGTATTTT.

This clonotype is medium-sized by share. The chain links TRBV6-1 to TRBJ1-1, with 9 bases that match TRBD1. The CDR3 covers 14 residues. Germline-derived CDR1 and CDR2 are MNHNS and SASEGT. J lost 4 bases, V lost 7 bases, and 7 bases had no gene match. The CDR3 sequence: CASTDGDRATEAFF. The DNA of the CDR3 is TGTGCCAGCACCGATGGGGACAGGGCCACTGAAGCTTTCTTT.

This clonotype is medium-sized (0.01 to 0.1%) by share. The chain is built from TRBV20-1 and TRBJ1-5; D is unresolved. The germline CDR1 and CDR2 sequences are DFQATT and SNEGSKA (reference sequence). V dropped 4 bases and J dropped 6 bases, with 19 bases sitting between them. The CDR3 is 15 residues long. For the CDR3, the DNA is TGCAGTGCTACCCCTCTGGGCGATGGAGGTCAGCCCCAGCATTTT. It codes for CSATPLGDGGQPQHF.

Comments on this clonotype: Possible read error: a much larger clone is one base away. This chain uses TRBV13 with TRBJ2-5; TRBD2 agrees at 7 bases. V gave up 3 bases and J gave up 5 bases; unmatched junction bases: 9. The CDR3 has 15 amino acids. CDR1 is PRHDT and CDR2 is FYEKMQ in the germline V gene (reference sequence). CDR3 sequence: CASSFDGGSGETQYF. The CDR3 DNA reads TGTGCCAGCAGCTTTGATGGCGGGAGCGGTGAGACCCAGTACTTC.

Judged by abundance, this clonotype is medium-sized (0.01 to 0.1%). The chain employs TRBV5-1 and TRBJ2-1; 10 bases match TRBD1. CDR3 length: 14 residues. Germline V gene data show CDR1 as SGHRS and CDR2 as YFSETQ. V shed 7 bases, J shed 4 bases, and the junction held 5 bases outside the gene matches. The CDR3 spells CASGDRGGYNEQFF. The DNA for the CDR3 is TGCGCCAGCGGGGACAGGGGAGGATACAATGAGCAGTTCTTC.

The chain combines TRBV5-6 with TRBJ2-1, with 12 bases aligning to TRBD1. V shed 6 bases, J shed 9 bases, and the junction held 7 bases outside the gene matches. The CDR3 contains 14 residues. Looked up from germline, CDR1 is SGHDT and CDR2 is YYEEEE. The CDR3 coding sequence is TGTGCCAGCATCAGAAGGGACAGGGGGCGTGAGCAGTTCTTC. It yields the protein CASIRRDRGREQFF.

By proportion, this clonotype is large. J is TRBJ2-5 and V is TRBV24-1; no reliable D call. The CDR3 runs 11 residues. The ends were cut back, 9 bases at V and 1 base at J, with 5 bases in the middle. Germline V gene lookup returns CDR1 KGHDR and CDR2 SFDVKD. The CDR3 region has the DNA TGTGCCACCCGGAGCCAAGAGACCCAGTACTTC. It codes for CATRSQETQYF.

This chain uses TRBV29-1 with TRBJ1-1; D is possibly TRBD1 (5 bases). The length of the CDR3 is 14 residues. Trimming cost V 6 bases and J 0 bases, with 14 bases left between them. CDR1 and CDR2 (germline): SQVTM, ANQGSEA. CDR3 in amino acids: CSVQRGGMNTEAFF. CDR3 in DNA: TGCAGCGTCCAGAGGGGCGGGATGAACACTGAAGCTTTCTTT.

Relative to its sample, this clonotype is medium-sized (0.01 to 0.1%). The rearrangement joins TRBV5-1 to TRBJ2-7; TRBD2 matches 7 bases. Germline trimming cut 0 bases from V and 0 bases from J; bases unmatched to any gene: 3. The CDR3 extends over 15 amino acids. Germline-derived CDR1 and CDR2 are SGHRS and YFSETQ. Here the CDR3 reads CASSLAAGASYEQYF. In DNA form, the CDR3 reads TGCGCCAGCAGCTTGGCCGCGGGAGCCTCCTACGAGCAGTACTTC.

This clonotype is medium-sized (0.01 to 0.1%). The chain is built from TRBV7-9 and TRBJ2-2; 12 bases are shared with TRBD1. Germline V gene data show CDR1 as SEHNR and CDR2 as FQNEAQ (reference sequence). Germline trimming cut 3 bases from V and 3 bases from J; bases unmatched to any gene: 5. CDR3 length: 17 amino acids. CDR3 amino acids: CASSLGQGAVDTGELFF. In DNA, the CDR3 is TGTGCCAGCAGCTTGGGACAGGGGGCTGTGGACACCGGGGAGCTGTTTTTT.

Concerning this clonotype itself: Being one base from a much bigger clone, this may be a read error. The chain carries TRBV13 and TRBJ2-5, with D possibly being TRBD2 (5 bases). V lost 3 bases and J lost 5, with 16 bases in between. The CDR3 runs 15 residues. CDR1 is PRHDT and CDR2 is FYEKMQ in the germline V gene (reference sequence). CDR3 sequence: CASSFDSWSGETQYF. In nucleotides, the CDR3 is TGTGCCAGCAGCTTTGATAGCTGGAGCGGTGAGACCCAGTACTTC. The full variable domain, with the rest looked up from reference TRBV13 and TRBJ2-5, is AAGVIQSPRHLIKEKRETATLKCYPIPRHDTVYWYQQGPGQDPQFLISFYEKMQSDKGSIPDRFSAQQFSDYHSELNMSSLELGDSALYFCASSFDSWSGETQYFGPGTRLLVL.